Listed here are 22 T cell receptor beta chains from one sample, sequenced in a study of lymphopenia after photon versus proton radiotherapy. Measured with immunoSEQ multiplex PCR; TCRdb has only the in-frame clones, and not every one. The sample has some 7,000 clones; about 80% are singletons. Sequenced here: peripheral blood, sampled from a patient treated with photon-based radiotherapy. Receptor source: a man aged 30 to 45 with gastric cancer.

V and J are TRBV7-2 and TRBJ1-5; 8 bases agree with TRBD1. The CDR3 spans 15 residues. V lost 5 bases, J lost 3 bases, and 6 bases stayed unmatched. Germline CDR1 and CDR2: SGHTA and FQGNSA. In DNA, the CDR3 is TGTGCCAGCAGCACAGACAGGGGAGTCAATCAGCCCCAGCATTTT. This codes for CASSTDRGVNQPQHF.

J is TRBJ1-5 and V is TRBV6-1; D perhaps matches TRBD1 (5 bases). V was cut by 0 bases and J by 9 bases, with 9 bases left in between. Germline V gene lookup returns CDR1 MNHNS and CDR2 SASEGT. The CDR3 spans 13 residues. The CDR3 nucleotides read TGTGCCAGCAGTGAAGCCACAGGTTCGCCCCAGCATTTT. Its translation is CASSEATGSPQHF.

The chain uses TRBV19 and TRBJ1-1, with D possibly being TRBD1 (6 bases). Germline CDR1 is LNHDA and CDR2 is SQIVND (reference sequence). Trimming cost V 6 bases and J 0 bases, with 14 bases left between them. The CDR3 is 15 amino acids. CDR3 nucleotides: TGTGCCAGTAGCCCTCGTGGACAGATGAACACTGAAGCTTTCTTT. As protein: CASSPRGQMNTEAFF.

The chain recombines TRBV6-5 with TRBJ1-1; D unresolved. The ends were cut back, 0 bases at V and 3 bases at J, with 5 bases in the middle. Germline assignment: CDR1 MNHEY and CDR2 SVGAGI. This CDR3 region has 13 residues. CDR3 amino acids: CASSYSRDTEAFF. The CDR3 DNA is TGTGCCAGCAGTTACTCGCGGGACACTGAAGCTTTCTTT.

The rearrangement joins TRBV2 to TRBJ1-6, with 10 bases lining up with TRBD1. J lost 4 bases, V lost 5 bases, and 11 bases had no gene match. The CDR3 consists of 18 residues. Germline CDR1 SNHLY, CDR2 FYNNEI. CDR3 coding DNA: TGTGCCAGCAGTTCCCCGAGGGACAGGGGTCGATATAATTCACCCCTCCACTTT. It yields the protein CASSSPRDRGRYNSPLHF.

On this clone itself: One end of the junction varies from germline; a read error may be responsible. J is TRBJ1-1 and V is TRBV7-9; no reliable D call. This CDR3 has 13 amino acids. Looked up from germline, CDR1 is SEHNR and CDR2 is FQNEAQ (reference sequence). CDR3 sequence: CASSQVLNAEAFF. The CDR3 nucleotides are TGTGCCAGCAGCCAGGTCCTGAACGCTGAAGCTTTCTTT.

The chain carries TRBV5-1 and TRBJ1-2, with 9 bases matching TRBD1. The CDR3 consists of 14 residues. In germline, CDR1 is SGHRS, CDR2 YFSETQ. Losses at the gene ends were 4 bases for V and 8 bases for J; bases not matched to a gene: 9. The CDR3 coding sequence is TGCGCCAGCAGCCCCGGGACAGGGCTTCGCGGCTACACCTTC. Protein sequence: CASSPGTGLRGYTF.

This clone was seen only once. This chain links TRBV11-3 with TRBJ1-2, with D possibly matching TRBD1 (6 bases). Germline-derived CDR1 and CDR2 are SGHNT and YENEEA. This CDR3 spans 17 amino acids. The ends were cut back, 1 base at V and 1 base at J, with 16 bases in the middle. The CDR3 loop is CASSLVTTGKNNYGYTF. The CDR3, as DNA: TGTGCCAGCAGCTTAGTAACAACAGGGAAGAATAACTATGGCTACACCTTC.

The chain recombines TRBV11-2 with TRBJ2-5; 12 nucleotides agree with TRBD2. The CDR3 sequence is 18 residues long. Germline V gene data show CDR1 as SGHAT and CDR2 as FQNNGV. V trimming: 4 bases; J trimming: 5 bases; junction bases outside the gene matches: 14. The CDR3 DNA follows: TGTGCCAGCAGCTCCATATTTCAGATTCTAGCGGGGGGGGAGACCCAGTACTTC. Protein: CASSSIFQILAGGETQYF.

The chain has TRBV18 and TRBJ1-1; no firm D call. The CDR3 consists of 15 residues. Trimming cost V 0 bases and J 2 bases, with 10 bases left between them. Germline V lookup: CDR1 KGHSH, CDR2 LQKENI. The CDR3 DNA sequence: TGTGCCAGCTCACCACCTGGACGACTCAACACTGAAGCTTTCTTT. Translation: CASSPPGRLNTEAFF.

This sequence joins TRBV6-1 and TRBJ1-3; D call uncertain. Per the germline V gene, CDR1 is MNHNS and CDR2 is SASEGT. Trimming left V 5 bases short and J 0 bases short, with 11 bases between. This CDR3 region has 15 residues. The CDR3, as DNA: TGTGCCAGCAGTCTGGAACCCAGCTCTGGAAACACCATATATTTT. Protein product: CASSLEPSSGNTIYF.

The rearrangement joins TRBV14 to TRBJ2-3; 9 bases agree with TRBD1. Germline-derived CDR1 and CDR2 are SGHDN and FVKESK. The trim removed 4 bases at V and 3 bases at J, leaving 2 bases unmatched. The CDR3 has 14 amino acids. CDR3 DNA sequence: TGTGCCAGCAGCCGGGACAGGGTTACAGATACGCAGTATTTT. It specifies CASSRDRVTDTQYF.

The J gene is TRBJ2-3, the V gene TRBV7-3; D is unclear. Germline V lookup: CDR1 SGHTA, CDR2 FQGTGA. With 2 bases removed from V and 2 bases from J, the gap between germline ends came to 11 bases. The CDR3 consists of 15 residues. The CDR3 bases are TGTGCCAGCAGCTTAGGTCAACTCGCCACAGATACGCAGTATTTT. It yields the protein CASSLGQLATDTQYF.

J is TRBJ2-2 and V is TRBV7-2, with D possibly matching TRBD2 (5 bases). Germline lookup yields CDR1 SGHTA and CDR2 FQGNSA. The CDR3 extends over 15 amino acids. Trimming stripped 2 bases from V and 5 bases from J, with 12 bases between. The CDR3 bases are TGTGCCAGCAGCTTATGGCTAGCTTATACCGGGGAGCTGTTTTTT. It translates to CASSLWLAYTGELFF.

This sequence joins TRBV5-1 and TRBJ1-2, with 9 nucleotides matching TRBD1. The CDR3 loop spans 15 amino acids. V dropped 0 bases and J dropped 6; count of bases not matched to a gene: 6. The germline V gene has CDR1 SGHRS and CDR2 YFSETQ. The DNA for the CDR3 is TGCGCCAGCAGCTTGGCCGGGACAGGGATGGATGGCTACACCTTC. Residues: CASSLAGTGMDGYTF.

The chain combines TRBV5-1 with TRBJ2-2; 7 positions match TRBD2. The CDR3 spans 16 residues. Per the germline V gene, CDR1 is SGHRS and CDR2 is YFSETQ. Unmatched junction bases numbered 12, after V lost 4 bases and J lost 6 bases. This CDR3 reads CASSLPSGGGAGELFF. The CDR3 region has the DNA TGCGCCAGCAGCCTCCCTAGCGGTGGGGGGGCCGGGGAGCTGTTTTTT.

J is TRBJ2-1 and V is TRBV28, with 10 nucleotides matching TRBD2. Per the germline V gene, CDR1 is MDHEN and CDR2 is SYDVKM. This CDR3 spans 15 amino acids. Trimming cost V 6 bases and J 6 bases; bases outside gene matches: 8. The CDR3 spells CASSLSGRASNEQFF. The CDR3 DNA sequence: TGTGCCAGCAGCCTAAGCGGGAGGGCGAGCAATGAGCAGTTCTTC.

The chain recombines TRBV4-1 with TRBJ1-3; 7 positions agree with TRBD1. The V gene end was trimmed by 5 bases and the J gene end by 4 bases; junction bases not matched to a gene: 8. The CDR3 spans 15 residues. CDR1 is MGHRA, CDR2 YSYEKL, per germline. CDR3 residues: CASSTRTGSGNTIYF. The CDR3 nucleotides read TGCGCCAGCAGCACCAGGACAGGTTCGGGAAACACCATATATTTT.

This chain uses TRBV11-3 with TRBJ2-3; no reliable D call. Looked up from germline, CDR1 is SGHNT and CDR2 is YENEEA. The CDR3 spans 14 residues. V shed 2 bases and J shed 0 bases, with 6 bases lying between them. The CDR3 loop is CASSLSQSTDTQYF. CDR3 coding DNA: TGTGCCAGCAGCTTAAGTCAGAGCACAGATACGCAGTATTTT.

The V call is TRBV6-4, the J call TRBJ2-3; D not certain. CDR1 is MRHNA and CDR2 is SNTAGT in the germline V gene. The CDR3 loop spans 15 amino acids. V dropped 2 bases and J dropped 1 base, with 10 bases sitting between them. This CDR3 is CASSDTPLGTDTQYF. As DNA, the CDR3 is TGTGCCAGCAGTGACACGCCCTTGGGCACAGATACGCAGTATTTT.

This clone has only a few counts. DNA of the CDR3: TGTGCCAGCACCTGGACTCTCACAGATACGCAGTATTTT. Amino acids: CASTWTLTDTQYF. This rearrangement joins TRBV7-2 to TRBJ2-3; D is perhaps TRBD2 (5 bases). Germline lookup yields CDR1 SGHTA and CDR2 FQGNSA. The CDR3 extends over 13 amino acids. The V end was cut by 7 bases, the J end by 2 bases, with 10 bases between.

This chain links TRBV28 with TRBJ1-2; TRBD1 matches at 7 bases. V lost 7 bases and J lost 8; bases outside the gene matches: 7. This CDR3 spans 12 amino acids. Germline CDR1 is MDHEN and CDR2 is SYDVKM. CDR3 residues: CASTITGEGYTF. The DNA for the CDR3 is TGTGCCAGCACTATAACAGGGGAAGGCTACACCTTC.